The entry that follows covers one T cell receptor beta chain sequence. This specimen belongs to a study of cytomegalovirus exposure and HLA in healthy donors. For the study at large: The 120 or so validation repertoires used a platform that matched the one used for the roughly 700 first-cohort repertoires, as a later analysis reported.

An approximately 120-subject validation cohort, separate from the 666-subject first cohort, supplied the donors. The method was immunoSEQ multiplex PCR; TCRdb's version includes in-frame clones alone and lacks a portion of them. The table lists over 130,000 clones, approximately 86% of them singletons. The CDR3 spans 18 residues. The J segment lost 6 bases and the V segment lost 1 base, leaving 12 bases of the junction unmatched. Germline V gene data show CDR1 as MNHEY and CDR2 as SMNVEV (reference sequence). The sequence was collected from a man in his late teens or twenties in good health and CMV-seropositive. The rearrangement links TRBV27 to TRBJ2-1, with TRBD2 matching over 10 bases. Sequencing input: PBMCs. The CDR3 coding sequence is TGTGCCAGCAGTTTATTTCCCCTGAGCGGGAGGGTAGGCAATGAGCAGTTCTTC. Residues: CASSLFPLSGRVGNEQFF.